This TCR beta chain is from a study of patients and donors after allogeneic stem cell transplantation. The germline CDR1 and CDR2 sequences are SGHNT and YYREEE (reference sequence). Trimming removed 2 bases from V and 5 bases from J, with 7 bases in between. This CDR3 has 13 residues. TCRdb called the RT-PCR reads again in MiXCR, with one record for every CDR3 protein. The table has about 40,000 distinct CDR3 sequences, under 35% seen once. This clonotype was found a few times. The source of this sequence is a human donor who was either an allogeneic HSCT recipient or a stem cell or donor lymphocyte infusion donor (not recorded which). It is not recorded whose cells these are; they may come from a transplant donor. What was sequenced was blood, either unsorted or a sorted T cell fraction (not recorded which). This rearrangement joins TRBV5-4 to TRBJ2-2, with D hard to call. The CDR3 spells CASSLDPTGELFF. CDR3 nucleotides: TGTGCCAGCAGCTTAGACCCGACCGGGGAGCTGTTTTTT.